A single sample is the source of the 28 T cell receptor beta chains below, sequenced in a study of OX40 agonist ivuxolimab in advanced cancers. Repertoires were generated with immunoSEQ multiplex PCR, while TCRdb's copy carries only in-frame clones and drops some. This sample has 25,000 to 40,000 clones, with about 80% found just once. Sequencing was performed on CD4+ or CD8+ T cells sorted from blood, taken in a trial of the OX40 agonist ivuxolimab. The source is an adult with an advanced solid tumor such as melanoma, head and neck, liver or kidney cancer.

This clone is a singleton in its sample. The rearrangement uses TRBV30 and TRBJ2-1; 8 bases map to TRBD2. Trimming at V came to 0 bases and at J to 0 bases, leaving 7 bases not matched to a gene. This CDR3 has 17 amino acids. The germline CDR1 and CDR2 sequences are GTSNPN and SVGIG (reference sequence). The CDR3 loop reads CAWSVDVRGDSYNEQFF. The CDR3 DNA is TGTGCCTGGAGTGTAGATGTGCGGGGGGACTCCTACAATGAGCAGTTCTTC. The entire variable domain, with the rest obtained from reference TRBV30 and TRBJ2-1, is as follows: SQTIHQWPATLVQPVGSPLSLECTVEGTSNPNLYWYRQAAGRGLQLLFYSVGIGQISSEVPQNLSASRPQDRQFILSSKKLLLSDSGFYLCAWSVDVRGDSYNEQFFGPGTRLTVL.

This sequence joins TRBV27 and TRBJ2-7; 8 bases align to TRBD2. Germline CDR1 reads MNHEY; CDR2 reads SMNVEV (reference sequence). The ends lost 4 bases at V and 4 bases at J; junction bases unmatched: 3. CDR3 length equals 13 residues. In nucleotides, the CDR3 is TGTGCCAGCAGTTCGGGCGGGGGGTACGAGCAGTACTTC. Translated, it gives CASSSGGGYEQYF.

The genes are TRBV6-1 and TRBJ2-7, with a tentative D call TRBD1 (6 bases). Germline V gives CDR1 MNHNS, CDR2 SASEGT. This CDR3 comprises 15 residues. V was trimmed by 5 bases and J by 2 bases, leaving 16 bases between them. CDR3 residues: CASSSQGTTAYEQYF. CDR3 coding DNA: TGTGCCAGCAGTTCCCAGGGGACGACAGCCTACGAGCAGTACTTC.

V and J are TRBV19 and TRBJ1-4, with a tentative D call TRBD1 (5 bases). The CDR3 is made up of 14 amino acids. V was trimmed by 7 bases and J by 3 bases, leaving 12 bases between them. Per the germline V gene, CDR1 is LNHDA and CDR2 is SQIVND (reference sequence). CDR3 loop: CASTVKGSNEKLFF. The CDR3 DNA is TGTGCCAGTACCGTTAAGGGGTCTAATGAAAAACTGTTTTTT.

This sequence joins TRBV7-9 and TRBJ2-7, with D unresolved. V was cut by 3 bases and J by 0 bases, with 12 bases left in between. The CDR3 extends over 15 amino acids. The germline gives CDR1 SEHNR, CDR2 FQNEAQ (reference sequence). As DNA, the CDR3 is TGTGCCAGCAGCTTTAGACATTCGAGCTCCTACGAGCAGTACTTC. It is translated as CASSFRHSSSYEQYF.

This clone came up once. The chain is built from TRBV27 and TRBJ1-1; D possibly corresponds to TRBD1 (5 bases). CDR1 and CDR2 from the germline V gene are MNHEY and SMNVEV (reference sequence). The CDR3 spans 13 residues. The V end was cut by 7 bases, the J end by 1 base, with 10 bases between. DNA of the CDR3: TGTGCCAGCACCAATACAGGGAACACTGAAGCTTTCTTT. It translates to CASTNTGNTEAFF.

The V and J genes are TRBV6-1 and TRBJ1-5, with D hard to call. The CDR3 extends over 16 amino acids. CDR1 is MNHNS and CDR2 is SASEGT in the germline V gene. V shed 2 bases and J shed 0 bases, with 11 bases lying between them. The CDR3 spells CASSEWAVYSNQPQHF. DNA of the CDR3: TGTGCCAGCAGTGAATGGGCGGTATATAGCAATCAGCCCCAGCATTTT.

The chain joins TRBV9 to TRBJ1-2; 12 bases map to TRBD1. In germline, CDR1 is SGDLS, CDR2 YYNGEE. Losses at the gene ends were 3 bases for V and 5 bases for J; bases not matched to a gene: 2. There are 14 residues in the CDR3. The DNA of the CDR3 is TGTGCCAGCAGCGCGGGACAGGGGGCGTATGGCTACACCTTC. Its protein product is CASSAGQGAYGYTF.

The rearrangement uses TRBV5-6 and TRBJ2-4; weak D call: TRBD1 (5 bases). The V end was cut by 4 bases, the J end by 9 bases, with 17 bases between. This CDR3 contains 14 residues. Per the germline V gene, CDR1 is SGHDT and CDR2 is YYEEEE. The CDR3 protein is CASSLWAGRGIQYF. The CDR3 DNA follows: TGTGCCAGCAGCCTGTGGGCAGGTAGGGGCATTCAGTACTTC. Together with reference TRBV5-6 and TRBJ2-4, the CDR3 gives the full variable domain: DAGVTQSPTHLIKTRGQQVTLRCSPKSGHDTVSWYQQALGQGPQFIFQYYEEEERQRGNFPDRFSGHQFPNYSSELNVNALLLGDSALYLCASSLWAGRGIQYFGAGTRLSVL.

The V and J genes are TRBV7-9 and TRBJ1-1, with TRBD1 as a possible D gene (5 bases). This CDR3 has 13 amino acids. V lost 8 bases, J lost 4 bases, and 14 bases lay in between. From germline, CDR1 is SEHNR and CDR2 FQNEAQ (reference sequence). CDR3 sequence reads: CASGWAGGTEAFF. As DNA, the CDR3 is TGTGCCAGCGGATGGGCGGGGGGCACTGAAGCTTTCTTT.

This chain uses TRBV7-2 with TRBJ2-3, with TRBD2 matching 9 bases. The CDR3 is made up of 16 amino acids. V lost 6 bases and J lost 2; bases outside the gene matches: 9. CDR1 and CDR2 from the germline V gene are SGHTA and FQGNSA. The chain's CDR3 is CASSQRGEVSTDTQYF. In nucleotides, the CDR3 is TGTGCCAGCAGTCAGCGGGGGGAAGTCTCCACAGATACGCAGTATTTT.

This clone was counted between two and nine times. The chain uses TRBV7-9 and TRBJ1-1, with D uncertain. V was pared by 6 bases and J by 1 base, with 6 bases between. Per germline, CDR1 SEHNR and CDR2 FQNEAQ (reference sequence). This CDR3 has 12 amino acids. The CDR3 DNA reads as TGTGCCAGCAGTACAGAGAACACTGAAGCTTTCTTT. The encoded protein is CASSTENTEAFF.

V and J are TRBV6-5 and TRBJ1-2, with TRBD1 matching over 7 bases. The V gene end was trimmed by 6 bases and the J gene end by 6 bases; junction bases not matched to a gene: 7. Germline loops: CDR1 MNHEY, CDR2 SVGAGI. CDR3 length: 13 amino acids. CDR3 region: CASSRGGSDGYTF. The DNA of the CDR3 is TGTGCCAGCAGCAGGGGGGGGTCGGATGGCTACACCTTC.

The V and J genes are TRBV4-1 and TRBJ2-5, with TRBD2 as a possible D gene (6 bases). In germline, CDR1 is MGHRA, CDR2 YSYEKL. The CDR3 runs to 18 residues. Trimming cost V 0 bases and J 0 bases, with 17 bases left between them. CDR3 sequence (DNA): TGCGCCAGCAGCCAAGAGGGGGACTGGGGCGTCCACCAAGAGACCCAGTACTTC. Amino acid sequence: CASSQEGDWGVHQETQYF.

By frequency in the sample, this clone is medium-sized. The chain has TRBV4-3 and TRBJ2-5; 10 bases align to TRBD1. Germline CDR1 is LGHNA and CDR2 is YSLEER. The CDR3 extends over 14 amino acids. Unmatched junction bases numbered 5, after V lost 5 bases and J lost 5 bases. The CDR3 DNA reads as TGCGCCAGCAGCGCGACAGGGGGCCTGGAGACCCAGTACTTC. Residues: CASSATGGLETQYF.

This clone is labeled medium-sized (0.01 to 0.1%). The chain couples TRBV27 to TRBJ1-2; TRBD1 matches 7 bases. The CDR3 covers 14 residues. Losses at the gene ends were 4 bases for V and 5 bases for J; bases not matched to a gene: 7. Germline loops: CDR1 MNHEY, CDR2 SMNVEV (reference sequence). The CDR3 region is CASSSLGDSYGYTF. CDR3 nucleotide sequence: TGTGCCAGCAGTTCTTTGGGGGACAGTTATGGCTACACCTTC.

The genes are TRBV27 and TRBJ1-2; 8 bases map to TRBD1. Germline values: CDR1 MNHEY, CDR2 SMNVEV (reference sequence). Germline trimming cut 6 bases from V and 8 bases from J; bases unmatched to any gene: 8. There are 13 residues in the CDR3. The CDR3 region has the DNA TGTGCCAGCAGCTTCCCAGGGGGCAGAGGCTACACCTTC. Translation: CASSFPGGRGYTF.

The rearrangement uses TRBV2 and TRBJ1-4; TRBD1 matches 9 bases. V trimming: 3 bases; J trimming: 9 bases; junction bases outside the gene matches: 5. From germline, CDR1 is SNHLY and CDR2 FYNNEI. The CDR3 loop spans 14 amino acids. The chain's CDR3 is CASSEGQGLQKLFF. In DNA, the CDR3 is TGTGCCAGCAGTGAGGGACAGGGTCTGCAAAAACTGTTTTTT.

The V and J genes are TRBV4-1 and TRBJ1-3; tentatively, D is TRBD1 (6 bases). Germline CDR1 and CDR2: MGHRA and YSYEKL. The CDR3 sequence is 15 residues long. V lost 0 bases to trimming and J lost 1 base, with 7 bases between them. The CDR3 nucleotides are TGCGCCAGCAGCCAAGACAGGGGTTCTGGAAACACCATATATTTT. Its protein product is CASSQDRGSGNTIYF.

The V call is TRBV11-2, the J call TRBJ1-6; 10 nucleotides align to TRBD1. J lost 6 bases, V lost 5 bases, and 7 bases had no gene match. CDR3 length: 16 residues. Germline V gene sequence: CDR1 SGHAT, CDR2 FQNNGV. The CDR3 nucleotides are TGTGCCAGCAGCATAACCGGGACAGGGGTTAATTCACCCCTCCACTTT. It encodes CASSITGTGVNSPLHF.

The chain has TRBV9 and TRBJ2-7; 10 bases align to TRBD2. V lost 7 bases, J lost 3 bases, and 19 bases stayed unmatched. CDR3 length: 18 amino acids. Germline CDR1 is SGDLS and CDR2 is YYNGEE. The CDR3 here is CASLYFDSPGTSVYEQYF. In DNA form, the CDR3 reads TGTGCCAGCCTTTATTTCGACAGCCCCGGGACTAGCGTCTACGAGCAGTACTTC.

The rearrangement links TRBV30 to TRBJ1-1, with D uncertain. CDR1 GTSNPN and CDR2 SVGIG come from the germline V gene (reference sequence). The V end was cut by 0 bases, the J end by 6 bases, with 8 bases between. The CDR3 loop spans 12 amino acids. CDR3 in amino acids: CAWSVDTAEAFF. The CDR3 coding sequence is TGTGCCTGGAGTGTCGACACGGCTGAAGCTTTCTTT. Using reference TRBV30 and TRBJ1-1 for the parts outside the CDR3, the full variable domain is SQTIHQWPATLVQPVGSPLSLECTVEGTSNPNLYWYRQAAGRGLQLLFYSVGIGQISSEVPQNLSASRPQDRQFILSSKKLLLSDSGFYLCAWSVDTAEAFFGQGTRLTVV.

The V call is TRBV4-1, the J call TRBJ2-5, with 9 bases aligning to TRBD2. Germline values: CDR1 MGHRA, CDR2 YSYEKL. V was clipped by 0 bases and J by 7 bases; unmatched bases: 15. The CDR3 covers 18 residues. In DNA form, the CDR3 reads TGCGCCAGCAGCCAAGATCAGGTGCTAGCGGGGTCCGGGGGGACCCAGTACTTC. Protein: CASSQDQVLAGSGGTQYF.

The J gene is TRBJ2-5, the V gene TRBV30; 10 bases fit TRBD2. V trimming: 0 bases; J trimming: 0 bases; junction bases outside the gene matches: 4. CDR1 and CDR2 (germline): GTSNPN, SVGIG (reference sequence). The CDR3 has 16 amino acids. CDR3 region: CAWSVGLAEDQETQYF. CDR3 bases: TGTGCCTGGAGTGTAGGACTAGCGGAGGACCAAGAGACCCAGTACTTC.

The genes are TRBV5-6 and TRBJ2-7; no clear D gene. Germline-derived CDR1 and CDR2 are SGHDT and YYEEEE. The V end was cut by 0 bases, the J end by 6 bases, with 16 bases between. The CDR3 totals 15 residues. The CDR3 loop is CASSLVTTIRSEQYF. DNA of the CDR3: TGTGCCAGCAGCTTGGTCACCACCATCCGGTCCGAGCAGTACTTC.

The CDR3 sequence: CAWRGGTQETQYF. DNA of the CDR3: TGTGCCTGGAGGGGAGGAACCCAAGAGACCCAGTACTTC. The rearrangement joins TRBV30 to TRBJ2-5, with D maybe TRBD2 (6 bases). Germline loops: CDR1 GTSNPN, CDR2 SVGIG (reference sequence). V gave up 3 bases and J gave up 1 base, with 9 bases separating them. The CDR3 extends over 13 amino acids.

The gene calls are TRBV28 and TRBJ1-5; TRBD1 matches 7 bases. Germline assignment: CDR1 MDHEN and CDR2 SYDVKM. This CDR3 is built from 19 residues. The V segment lost 3 bases and the J segment 0 bases; nucleotides outside the gene matches: 14. The CDR3 DNA follows: TGTGCCAGCAGTTTCCACCGAGACAGGGATATTTATAGCAATCAGCCCCAGCATTTT. Translating gives CASSFHRDRDIYSNQPQHF.

The chain has TRBV20-1 and TRBJ1-2, with D possibly matching TRBD1 (5 bases). Germline V gene sequence: CDR1 DFQATT, CDR2 SNEGSKA (reference sequence). The CDR3 is made up of 11 amino acids. The ends were cut back, 5 bases at V and 6 bases at J, with 10 bases in the middle. In nucleotides, the CDR3 is TGCAGTGCTTTTTGGGGCGATGGCTACACCTTC. It codes for CSAFWGDGYTF.